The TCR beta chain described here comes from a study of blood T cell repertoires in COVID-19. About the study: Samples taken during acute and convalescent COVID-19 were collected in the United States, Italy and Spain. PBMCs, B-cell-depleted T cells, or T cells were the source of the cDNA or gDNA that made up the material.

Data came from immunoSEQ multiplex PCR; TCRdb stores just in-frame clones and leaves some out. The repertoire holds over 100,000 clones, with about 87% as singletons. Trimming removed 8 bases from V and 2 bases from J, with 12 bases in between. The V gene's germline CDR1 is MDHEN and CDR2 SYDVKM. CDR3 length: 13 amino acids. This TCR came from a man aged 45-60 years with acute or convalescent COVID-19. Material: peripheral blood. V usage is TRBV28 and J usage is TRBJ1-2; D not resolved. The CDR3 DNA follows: TGTGCCAGCGCCTTACGAGGGAACTATGGCTACACCTTC. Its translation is CASALRGNYGYTF.